This entry features one T cell receptor beta chain sequence. Its recognized antigen is unknown. Per-nucleotide qualities are absent, and no much larger clonotype sits a single base away. Looking up the germline V gene yields CDR1 LGHNA and CDR2 YNFKEQ. From its cysteine to its phenylalanine, the CDR3 spans 15 amino acids. The entry retains the CDR3 DNA only, 45 bases that are in frame from base 1. V lost 1 base and J lost 8 bases; the stretch between them is 14 bases long. This specimen comes from a study of T-cell memory formation after mild COVID-19 (dated by TCRdb to about 2021). Broadly, across the study: TCR sequence clusters from the two donors were largely donor specific. Two young, previously healthy adult volunteers made up the cohort, one male and one female. In a couple of donors, T-cell clones that expanded and contracted after mild COVID-19 were tracked by sequencing TCRalpha and TCRbeta repertoires over time.

The sequencer listed for this sample is Illumina NovaSeq 6000. TCRalpha and TCRbeta cDNA libraries were constructed by 5'RACE with constant-segment primers, with sample barcodes and unique molecular identifiers being introduced. Trizol reagent was used to extract RNA from every sample. The libraries were amplified in two PCR steps, and the second step added a second sample barcode and Illumina TruSeq adapters. Sequencing of libraries was performed on an Illumina NovaSeq with 2 x 150 bp paired-end reads. As for the authors' bioinformatics: The reads were demultiplexed and collapsed into UMI-guided consensus sequences using migec v1.2.7. Using mixcr v2.1.11, UMI consensuses were aligned to TRA and TRB V and J templates and then assembled into clonotypes. Clonotypes were classified as expanded or contracted when called significant by both edgeR and NoisET, with noise models trained on biological replicates. For edgeR calls, the cutoffs were a false discovery rate-adjusted p below 0.01 and a log2 fold-change threshold of 1. As an exploratory analysis of dynamics, max-normalized trajectories of the 1000 most abundant clonotypes were examined by PCA with hierarchical clustering. Separately sequenced CD4+ and CD8+ repertoires were used to assign a CD4 or CD8 phenotype to each responding clone. The public reads were reanalyzed by TCRdb: fastp trimming at Q25, MiXCR alignment, in-frame beta chains only. Rows with a matching CDR3 protein are joined into one entry that keeps the most common DNA and genes. These V and J calls are TCRdb output, not the study's own analysis. The sample contains under 300,000 distinct CDR3 sequences, 15% to 20% of them found a single time. Of the sample, roughly 23% falls within the top ten clones.

Findings and caveats that apply to the study as a whole: Some responding clones were detected in pre-infection memory, which suggested that pre-existing cross-reactive memory T cells had joined the SARS-CoV-2 response. Whether the second-wave clones peaking on day 37 were SARS-CoV-2 specific was not confirmed. Contracting CD4+ clones were found mainly in CM and EM memory subsets, while CD8+ clones were enriched in EMRA. Only two mild cases were covered in the study, and larger cohorts including severe cases with pre-infection samples were considered necessary. Clones contracting from day 15 to 85 had balanced CD4/CD8 phenotypes, while a second wave expanding from day 15 to 37 was biased towards CD4+.

Ficoll-Paque density gradient centrifugation was the method used to isolate PBMCs. Material for sequencing was PBMCs or a T cell subset sorted from them (not recorded which). This clonotype originated in a man aged 18 to 30 who had mild COVID-19 (a few samples of this study predate the infection). The sample titles of this study are shuffled in the database, so cell type and time point are left out; the donor was told from shared clones. This chain is built from TRBV4-2 and TRBJ1-4; TRBD1 is possibly the D segment (5 matching bases). The CDR3 amino acid sequence is: CASSQGDFLQEKLFF. The nucleotide sequence is TGTGCCAGCAGCCAAGGGGACTTCCTACAGGAAAAACTGTTTTTT.